These 29 T cell receptor beta chains were all obtained from the same sample, sequenced in a study of cytomegalovirus exposure and HLA in healthy donors. Primers included in the PCR were 60 Vbeta and 13 Jbeta primers. Assay: immunoSEQ multiplex PCR; the TCRdb copy retains only in-frame clones and omits some. In the table there are 150,000 to 200,000 clones, more than 60% of which are singletons. Sequencing was done on a sample of PBMCs. These receptors all come from a woman in her twenties or thirties in good health and CMV-seronegative.

The genes are TRBV7-9 and TRBJ2-6; D is perhaps TRBD2 (5 bases). The CDR3 is 13 residues long. Trimming stripped 7 bases from V and 7 bases from J, with 11 bases between. Per the germline V gene, CDR1 is SEHNR and CDR2 is FQNEAQ (reference sequence). In DNA form, the CDR3 reads TGTGCCAGCACTCCCAGCGGAGCCAACGTCCTGACTTTC. Translation: CASTPSGANVLTF.

The J gene is TRBJ2-1, the V gene TRBV7-2, with TRBD2 as a possible D gene (7 bases). This CDR3 region has 16 residues. CDR1 SGHTA and CDR2 FQGNSA come from the germline V gene. V lost 1 base to trimming and J lost 4 bases, with 14 bases between them. CDR3 sequence reads: CASSLVEGGPYNEQFF. The CDR3 DNA follows: TGTGCCAGCAGCTTAGTTGAGGGGGGGCCGTACAATGAGCAGTTCTTC.

V gene TRBV5-6 combines with J gene TRBJ2-3, with 11 nucleotides matching TRBD2. Germline V gives CDR1 SGHDT, CDR2 YYEEEE. This CDR3 has 15 amino acids. V was clipped by 1 base and J by 5 bases; unmatched bases: 3. The CDR3 region is CASSLLAGGIDTQYF. The CDR3 DNA is TGTGCCAGCAGCTTGCTAGCGGGGGGTATAGATACGCAGTATTTT.

The chain carries TRBV19 and TRBJ1-4; D gene uncertain. Germline CDR1 reads LNHDA; CDR2 reads SQIVND (reference sequence). Trimming shortened V by 6 bases and J by 7 bases, and 24 bases separated the two germline ends. The CDR3 runs to 17 residues. The CDR3: CASSLGGRTPEPEKLFF. The CDR3 region has the DNA TGTGCCAGTAGCCTAGGAGGGAGGACCCCAGAGCCTGAAAAACTGTTTTTT.

The gene calls are TRBV5-1 and TRBJ2-1; tentative D call: TRBD1 (5 bases). There are 15 residues in the CDR3. V lost 2 bases and J lost 10, with 19 bases in between. Germline CDR1 and CDR2: SGHRS and YFSETQ. CDR3 in DNA: TGCGCCAGCAGCTTCTCGGCAGGGCAGTCTTGGGAGCAGTTCTTC. Its translation is CASSFSAGQSWEQFF.

This sequence joins TRBV5-1 and TRBJ2-6; 10 bases map to TRBD1. In germline, CDR1 is SGHRS, CDR2 YFSETQ. V gave up 0 bases and J gave up 2 bases; unmatched junction bases: 2. The CDR3 spans 17 residues. CDR3 loop: CASSLGGQGAGANVLTF. CDR3 coding DNA: TGCGCCAGCAGCTTGGGTGGACAGGGGGCTGGGGCCAACGTCCTGACTTTC.

The chain combines TRBV11-2 with TRBJ1-5, with unresolved D. Trimming stripped 6 bases from V and 3 bases from J, with 12 bases between. In germline, CDR1 is SGHAT, CDR2 FQNNGV. This CDR3 is 14 amino acids long. The CDR3 DNA reads TGTGCCAGCAGTCTCGACACCACCAATCAGCCCCAGCATTTT. Residues: CASSLDTTNQPQHF.

The genes are TRBV7-3 and TRBJ1-5; TRBD1 agrees at 10 bases. Germline V gene sequence: CDR1 SGHTA, CDR2 FQGTGA. V was clipped by 5 bases and J by 6 bases; unmatched bases: 10. This CDR3 has 16 residues. The CDR3 here is CASSPGTGVICQPQHF. CDR3 coding DNA: TGTGCCAGCAGCCCTGGGACAGGGGTAATTTGTCAGCCCCAGCATTTT.

V and J are TRBV13 and TRBJ1-1, with 8 bases aligning to TRBD1. V shed 4 bases, J shed 5 bases, and the junction held 9 bases outside the gene matches. Per germline, CDR1 PRHDT and CDR2 FYEKMQ (reference sequence). The CDR3 length is 15 residues. DNA of the CDR3: TGTGCCAGCAGCTCGGACGGACAGGGCAGGACTGAAGCTTTCTTT. The encoded protein is CASSSDGQGRTEAFF.

V is TRBV28 and J is TRBJ1-5, with a tentative D call TRBD1 (5 bases). The CDR3 spans 15 residues. With 3 bases removed from V and 4 bases from J, the gap between germline ends came to 13 bases. The germline gives CDR1 MDHEN, CDR2 SYDVKM. CDR3 sequence: CASSFGGSRNQPQHF. The CDR3 DNA reads as TGTGCCAGCAGTTTCGGGGGATCGCGGAATCAGCCCCAGCATTTT.

The V call is TRBV19, the J call TRBJ1-1; D is perhaps TRBD1 (6 bases). CDR1 LNHDA and CDR2 SQIVND come from the germline V gene (reference sequence). This CDR3 contains 14 residues. CDR3 nucleotide sequence: TGTGCTACTCTCCGGCAGGGGCTTGGCACTGAAGCTTTCTTT. It yields the protein CATLRQGLGTEAFF.

The chain has TRBV2 and TRBJ1-4; D uncertain. This CDR3 spans 13 amino acids. V was pared by 8 bases and J by 5 bases, with 12 bases between. CDR1 and CDR2 (germline): SNHLY, FYNNEI. The CDR3 protein is CASRNLENEKLFF. Written as DNA, the CDR3 is TGTGCCAGCCGAAACTTAGAGAATGAAAAACTGTTTTTT.

This clone was observed a handful of times. The gene calls are TRBV16 and TRBJ1-1, with D possibly being TRBD1 (6 bases). The ends were cut back, 3 bases at V and 7 bases at J, with 15 bases in the middle. The CDR3 length is 14 residues. Germline assignment: CDR1 KGHSY and CDR2 FQNENV. CDR3 nucleotide sequence: TGTGCCAGCAGCCACCGGGGGAGGGGGTTTGAAGCTTTCTTT. Residues: CASSHRGRGFEAFF. Combining the CDR3 with reference TRBV16 and TRBJ1-1 gives the whole variable domain GEEVAQTPKHLVRGEGQKAKLYCAPIKGHSYVFWYQQVLKNEFKFLISFQNENVFDETGMPKERFSAKCLPNSPCSLEIQATKLEDSAVYFCASSHRGRGFEAFFGQGTRLTVV.

The chain couples TRBV12-5 to TRBJ1-1; D is unresolved. CDR1 and CDR2 (germline): LGHNT, FRNRAP. This CDR3 has 16 amino acids. Trimming removed 0 bases from V and 1 base from J, with 12 bases in between. The CDR3: CASGLVSGPRNTEAFF. CDR3 coding DNA: TGTGCTAGTGGTTTGGTAAGCGGACCGAGGAACACTGAAGCTTTCTTT.

The V gene is TRBV28, the J gene TRBJ1-2; D remains ambiguous. There are 10 residues in the CDR3. Trimming removed 5 bases from V and 5 bases from J, with 3 bases in between. CDR1 and CDR2 from the germline V gene are MDHEN and SYDVKM. In DNA, the CDR3 is TGTGCCAGCAGTCGGTATGGCTACACCTTC. Residues: CASSRYGYTF.

The chain is built from TRBV7-9 and TRBJ1-2; D perhaps matches TRBD1 (5 bases). The germline V gene encodes CDR1 SEHNR and CDR2 FQNEAQ (reference sequence). The CDR3 has 14 residues. The V end lost 5 bases, the J end lost 6 bases, and 16 bases lay between the germline ends. In DNA, the CDR3 is TGTGCCAGCAGCCTCACAGGTGCCTTAGATGGCTACACCTTC. Its protein is CASSLTGALDGYTF.

The chain links TRBV19 to TRBJ1-5; TRBD1 matches 12 bases. Germline V gene lookup returns CDR1 LNHDA and CDR2 SQIVND (reference sequence). The CDR3 spans 18 residues. The J segment lost 9 bases and the V segment lost 6 bases, leaving 18 bases of the junction unmatched. The CDR3 coding sequence is TGTGCCAGTAGCAACCCCTCCCGCAGGGACAGGGGGCAGGGGCCCCAGCATTTT. As protein: CASSNPSRRDRGQGPQHF.

The chain carries TRBV6-6 and TRBJ1-1; D is ambiguous. V was trimmed by 7 bases and J by 4 bases, leaving 10 bases between them. The CDR3 loop spans 12 amino acids. Germline assignment: CDR1 MNHNY and CDR2 SVGAGI (reference sequence). The CDR3 DNA is TGTGCCAGCAAAACGGTGTCCACTGAAGCTTTCTTT. Amino acids: CASKTVSTEAFF.

Only one count was recorded for this clone. V and J are TRBV19 and TRBJ1-5, with 10 bases identical to TRBD1. In germline, CDR1 is LNHDA, CDR2 SQIVND (reference sequence). J was trimmed by 3 bases and V by 5 bases; bases with no gene match: 4. The CDR3 extends over 15 amino acids. CDR3: CASSVGQGDNQPQHF. The CDR3 coding sequence is TGTGCCAGTAGTGTAGGACAGGGGGACAATCAGCCCCAGCATTTT.

This sequence joins TRBV5-4 and TRBJ1-1, with 10 bases that match TRBD1. V shed 4 bases and J 3 bases; nucleotides not matched to a gene: 6. Looked up from germline, CDR1 is SGHNT and CDR2 is YYREEE (reference sequence). The CDR3 loop spans 15 amino acids. The CDR3 spells CASSTKTGGYTEAFF. The DNA for the CDR3 is TGTGCCAGCAGCACCAAGACAGGGGGCTACACTGAAGCTTTCTTT.

V is TRBV15 and J is TRBJ1-2, with D unclear. V lost 4 bases and J lost 3, with 15 bases in between. Germline CDR1 and CDR2: LNHNV and YYDKDF (reference sequence). This CDR3 comprises 15 residues. The CDR3: CATSTLRVSDYGYTF. The CDR3 DNA sequence: TGTGCCACCAGCACCTTGAGGGTTTCCGACTATGGCTACACCTTC.

V usage is TRBV4-1 and J usage is TRBJ1-3; possibly TRBD1 for D (6 bases). V was shortened by 0 bases and J by 2 bases, with 8 bases between the two germline ends. CDR1 is MGHRA, CDR2 YSYEKL, per germline. This CDR3 contains 15 residues. The CDR3 DNA is TGCGCCAGCAGCCAAGAGTACAGGGCTGGAAACACCATATATTTT. As protein: CASSQEYRAGNTIYF.

This clone was counted a single time. The chain carries TRBV6-6 and TRBJ1-2, with a weak D call TRBD1 (5 bases). Germline V gene data show CDR1 as MNHNY and CDR2 as SVGAGI (reference sequence). The CDR3 consists of 14 residues. Trimming took off 0 bases at V and 4 bases at J, with 9 bases between the two ends. The CDR3 DNA is TGTGCCAGCAGTTACTCGGCAGGGCCCTATGGCTACACCTTC. This codes for CASSYSAGPYGYTF.

V is TRBV27 and J is TRBJ1-3, with a weak D call TRBD1 (6 bases). This CDR3 is built from 17 residues. Germline assignment: CDR1 MNHEY and CDR2 SMNVEV (reference sequence). The V and J ends lost 5 bases and 0 bases respectively, with 17 bases between them. Here the CDR3 reads CASSPQGGRFSGNTIYF. DNA for the CDR3: TGTGCCAGCAGTCCACAGGGTGGCCGCTTCTCTGGAAACACCATATATTTT.

This clone was counted between two and nine times. The chain couples TRBV7-2 to TRBJ2-3; D perhaps matches TRBD2 (5 bases). Trimming pared 2 bases from V and 6 bases from J, leaving 12 bases between. Germline CDR1 reads SGHTA; CDR2 reads FQGNSA. The CDR3 sequence is 14 residues long. The CDR3 DNA follows: TGTGCCAGCAGCTTACACCCACTAGTTGATACGCAGTATTTT. Translated, it gives CASSLHPLVDTQYF.

Note on this clone: At one of its ends the junction is not consistent with the germline gene, which may arise from a read error. The V and J genes are TRBV9 and TRBJ1-4, with 7 bases fitting TRBD1. The CDR3 extends over 16 amino acids. Germline CDR1 is SGDLS and CDR2 is YYNGEE. CDR3: CASSVGRGPSHEKLFF. CDR3 sequence (DNA): TGTGCCAGCAGCGTAGGGAGGGGGCCAAGCCATGAAAAACTATTTTTT.

J is TRBJ1-5 and V is TRBV18; a possible D gene is TRBD1 (5 bases). V was clipped by 6 bases and J by 5 bases, with 14 bases between them. The CDR3 consists of 14 residues. Germline V gene data show CDR1 as KGHSH and CDR2 as LQKENI. The CDR3 DNA reads TGTGCCAGCTCCCCCGGTCCGGGGGATCAGCCCCAGCATTTT. As protein: CASSPGPGDQPQHF.

The V call is TRBV5-5, the J call TRBJ2-5; D uncertain. The length of the CDR3 is 14 residues. Trimming stripped 0 bases from V and 3 bases from J, with 9 bases between. The V gene's germline CDR1 is SGHKS and CDR2 YYEKEE (reference sequence). In DNA form, the CDR3 reads TGTGCCAGCAGCTTGGTTAGATCGGAAGAGACCCAGTACTTC. Protein sequence: CASSLVRSEETQYF.

The chain recombines TRBV5-1 with TRBJ1-2, with a possible D match to TRBD1 (5 bases). CDR1 and CDR2 from the germline V gene are SGHRS and YFSETQ. This CDR3 contains 15 residues. V dropped 2 bases and J dropped 4 bases, with 15 bases sitting between them. DNA for the CDR3: TGCGCCAGCAGCTTTCACAGGTCCCCCGGCTATGGCTACACCTTC. This translates into CASSFHRSPGYGYTF. Full variable domain (rest looked up from reference TRBV5-1 and TRBJ1-2): KAGVTQTPRYLIKTRGQQVTLSCSPISGHRSVSWYQQTPGQGLQFLFEYFSETQRNKGNFPGRFSGRQFSNSRSEMNVSTLELGDSALYLCASSFHRSPGYGYTFGSGTRLTVV.